This T cell receptor (beta chain) was documented in a study of radiotherapy plus CTLA-4 blockade in lung cancer. Background on the study: Objective responses were documented in around a sixth of patients, with disease control in approximately 32%. Study conclusions and caveats: Interferon-beta, together with early blood T cell clone dynamics, reportedly best predicted response. After treatment with radiotherapy plus ipilimumab, TCR clones that came from the tumor expanded in blood.

Chemo-refractory metastatic non-small-cell lung cancer patients were treated with focal radiation plus CTLA-4 blockade with ipilimumab. After removal of 0 bases from V and 4 bases from J, the junction contained 6 bases not matched to a gene. CDR3 size: 16 residues. Per germline, CDR1 SGHVS and CDR2 FNYEAQ. Turning to this clone: Its target is not known.

TCRdb's copy holds only in-frame clones and misses some; the assay was immunoSEQ multiplex PCR. Of 25,000 to 30,000 clones in the sample, about 77% were seen once. This receptor was taken from a human donor with non-small cell lung cancer that progressed on radiotherapy plus ipilimumab. The gene calls are TRBV7-6 and TRBJ2-1; 7 nucleotides match TRBD2. Sequences were derived from peripheral blood, sampled from a patient treated with radiotherapy plus ipilimumab. The CDR3 region has the DNA TGTGCCAGCAGCTTAGCCCCAGGGAGGGGATACAATGAGCAGTTCTTC. This gives the protein CASSLAPGRGYNEQFF.